The 23 T cell receptor beta chains below were found in one sample sequenced in a study of spatial heterogeneity in lung cancer. TCRdb redid the calling of the 5' RACE reads with MiXCR, one entry per CDR3 protein. In the table there are some 6,900 distinct CDR3 sequences, nearly 4% of which are singletons. The time point: sample taken at primary tumor resection. Unsorted samples of tumor, nontumor lung or frozen PBMC had their whole RNA sequenced. The starting material was normal lung tissue next to the tumor, obtained at surgery. All receptors come from a female donor with early-stage non-small cell lung cancer.

By sample share, this clonotype is medium-sized. This beta chain appears as a stray read in a library generated for alpha chains; its size is not informative. The chain has TRBV3-1 and TRBJ1-1; unclear D gene. Germline CDR1 reads LGHDT; CDR2 reads YNNKEL (reference sequence). Trimming took off 1 base at V and 5 bases at J, with 14 bases between the two ends. The CDR3 extends over 15 amino acids. In DNA form, the CDR3 reads TGTGCCAGCAGCCAAGGGATACAGAAAACTACTGAAGCTTTCTTT. Amino acids: CASSQGIQKTTEAFF.

This clonotype has at least ten counts. Being off target in a library aimed at alpha chains, this beta chain has a size of little meaning. Here the CDR3 DNA reads TGTGCCAGCAGCTTGAATTTGGCAGGGAATTCACCCCTCCACTTT. It translates to CASSLNLAGNSPLHF. The chain has TRBV5-5 and TRBJ1-6, with a tentative D call TRBD1 (5 bases). Germline V gives CDR1 SGHKS, CDR2 YYEKEE (reference sequence). V was trimmed by 1 base and J by 7 bases, leaving 12 bases between them. The CDR3 consists of 15 residues.

Many counts were recorded for this clonotype. With the library built for alpha chains, this beta chain is off target and its frequency is not meaningful. V is TRBV7-9 and J is TRBJ1-1, with no clear D. This CDR3 is built from 16 residues. V lost 6 bases and J 4 bases, leaving 21 bases between the germline ends. Germline V gene data show CDR1 as SEHNR and CDR2 as FQNEAQ (reference sequence). As DNA, the CDR3 is TGTGCCAGCAGTCCGCCCCCGGGCGTCCCCGTCACTGAAGCTTTCTTT. It specifies CASSPPPGVPVTEAFF.

This clonotype was seen ten or more times. Little can be read into the size of this beta chain, an off-target read in a library designed for alpha chains. The genes are TRBV29-1 and TRBJ2-2; D might be TRBD1 (7 bases). The CDR3 has 15 amino acids. Germline V gene data show CDR1 as SQVTM and CDR2 as ANQGSEA. The V end was cut by 6 bases, the J end by 0 bases, with 14 bases between. CDR3 in amino acids: CSVGGQVSNTGELFF. Here the CDR3 DNA reads TGCAGCGTGGGAGGACAGGTATCGAACACCGGGGAGCTGTTTTTT.

In its sample, this clonotype was seen many times. Little can be read into the size of this beta chain, an off-target read in a library designed for alpha chains. V usage is TRBV11-1 and J usage is TRBJ2-5; 11 bases are a match to TRBD1. Germline V gene sequence: CDR1 SGHAT, CDR2 FQDESV (reference sequence). The trim removed 5 bases at V and 7 bases at J, leaving 15 bases unmatched. This CDR3 comprises 17 residues. In nucleotides, the CDR3 is TGTGCCAGCAGCACCGGACAGGGGGCTAGTCTGGCGGGGACCCAGTACTTC. It is translated as CASSTGQGASLAGTQYF.

The table lists this clonotype with many counts. A library prepared for alpha chains yielded this beta chain as an off-target read; its size is of little meaning. V usage is TRBV7-2 and J usage is TRBJ1-2, with D possibly TRBD1 on 6 matching bases. Germline-derived CDR1 and CDR2 are SGHTA and FQGNSA. Trimming took 3 bases from V and 6 from J, leaving 17 bases between them. The CDR3 length is 15 residues. The CDR3 region has the DNA TGTGCCAGCAGCTTGGCTCCGGGACAAGTCGATGGCTACACCTTC. Encoded protein: CASSLAPGQVDGYTF.

By share, this clonotype ranks as medium-sized (0.01 to 0.1%). Being off target in a library aimed at alpha chains, this beta chain has a size of little meaning. The V and J genes are TRBV29-1 and TRBJ2-1, with D possibly TRBD2 on 5 matching bases. The length of the CDR3 is 14 residues. Germline V gene sequence: CDR1 SQVTM, CDR2 ANQGSEA. With 7 bases removed from V and 0 bases from J, the gap between germline ends came to 13 bases. The CDR3 spells CSAGGGGSYNEQFF. The CDR3 DNA reads TGCAGCGCTGGTGGCGGAGGCTCCTACAATGAGCAGTTCTTC.

This clonotype was counted ten times or more. As an off-target read in a library built for alpha chains, this beta chain has a frequency of little significance. V usage is TRBV9 and J usage is TRBJ2-3; 11 bases match TRBD2. The CDR3 is made up of 16 amino acids. Unmatched junction bases numbered 5, after V lost 3 bases and J lost 2 bases. Germline assignment: CDR1 SGDLS and CDR2 YYNGEE. In nucleotides, the CDR3 is TGTGCCAGCAGCGAGACTAGCGGGGAGCTCACAGATACGCAGTATTTT. This encodes CASSETSGELTDTQYF. Full variable domain (rest looked up from reference TRBV9 and TRBJ2-3): DSGVTQTPKHLITATGQRVTLRCSPRSGDLSVYWYQQSLDQGLQFLIQYYNGEERAKGNILERFSAQQFPDLHSELNLSSLELGDSALYFCASSETSGELTDTQYFGPGTRLTVL.

At least ten counts were recorded for this clonotype. This beta chain is an off-target read within a library intended for alpha chains, so its frequency means little. The chain uses TRBV6-5 and TRBJ1-1, with 11 bases identical to TRBD1. Unmatched junction bases numbered 8, after V lost 6 bases and J lost 11 bases. The CDR3 loop spans 13 amino acids. In germline, CDR1 is MNHEY, CDR2 SVGAGI. DNA of the CDR3: TGTGCCAGCAGGTCTCCCGGACAGGGGGCGGCTTTCTTT. It encodes CASRSPGQGAAFF.

This clonotype is termed medium-sized. As an off-target read in a library built for alpha chains, this beta chain has a frequency of little significance. The V call is TRBV20-1, the J call TRBJ1-6, with D unclear. The CDR3 loop spans 12 amino acids. V lost 3 bases, J lost 9 bases, and 9 bases lay in between. Per germline, CDR1 DFQATT and CDR2 SNEGSKA (reference sequence). CDR3 residues: CSASRSGSPLHF. The CDR3 region has the DNA TGCAGTGCTAGCCGATCGGGTTCACCCCTCCACTTT.

This clonotype occurred many times. As an off-target read in a library built for alpha chains, this beta chain has a frequency of little significance. This chain links TRBV29-1 with TRBJ2-1, with D perhaps TRBD1 (6 bases). The CDR3 is 17 residues long. Germline V gene sequence: CDR1 SQVTM, CDR2 ANQGSEA. Trimming left V 6 bases short and J 0 bases short, with 21 bases between. CDR3 in amino acids: CSVSAGAAAYSYNEQFF. The DNA for the CDR3 is TGCAGCGTGTCGGCAGGGGCGGCCGCCTACTCCTACAATGAGCAGTTCTTC.

This clonotype qualifies as medium-sized. Since it is a stray read in a library aimed at alpha chains, this beta chain has a size that is not meaningful. The rearrangement uses TRBV7-2 and TRBJ2-2, with D possibly being TRBD2 (7 bases). This CDR3 spans 17 amino acids. Germline values: CDR1 SGHTA, CDR2 FQGNSA. Trimming left V 7 bases short and J 2 bases short, with 20 bases between. CDR3 residues: CASTNRRGGHNTGELFF. The CDR3, as DNA: TGTGCCAGCACCAACCGGAGGGGGGGGCATAACACCGGGGAGCTGTTTTTT.

Sample share makes this clonotype medium-sized. This beta chain is a stray read from a library made for alpha chains; its abundance is not meaningful. This chain uses TRBV9 with TRBJ2-5, with unresolved D. Looked up from germline, CDR1 is SGDLS and CDR2 is YYNGEE. CDR3 length equals 14 residues. The V gene lost 3 bases and the J gene lost 3 bases, with 12 bases spanning the gap. The CDR3 DNA follows: TGTGCCAGCAGCGACCGAAGTAGAGAAGAGACCCAGTACTTC. Translation: CASSDRSREETQYF.

Ten or more counts support this clonotype. This beta chain is a stray sequence in a library constructed for alpha chains; its clone size is not meaningful. This chain links TRBV7-2 with TRBJ2-5; perhaps TRBD1 as D (6 bases). Trimming took 7 bases from V and 1 from J, leaving 16 bases between them. The CDR3 contains 15 residues. Germline-derived CDR1 and CDR2 are SGHTA and FQGNSA. CDR3 bases: TGTGCCAGCAACTTGGTGGACAGATCCCAAGAGACCCAGTACTTC. Protein: CASNLVDRSQETQYF.

This clonotype was detected ten times or more. This beta chain slipped into a library made for alpha chains as a stray read, so its size is not meaningful. The rearrangement joins TRBV4-2 to TRBJ2-5, with 8 bases identical to TRBD2. After removal of 0 bases from V and 0 bases from J, the junction contained 0 bases not matched to a gene. There are 15 residues in the CDR3. In germline, CDR1 is LGHNA, CDR2 YNFKEQ. CDR3 loop: CASSQERGDQETQYF. DNA for the CDR3: TGTGCCAGCAGCCAAGAGCGGGGGGACCAAGAGACCCAGTACTTC.

By sample fraction, this clonotype is medium-sized (0.01 to 0.1%). This beta chain is a stray read from a library made for alpha chains; its abundance is not meaningful. The rearrangement links TRBV29-1 to TRBJ2-3; D might be TRBD2 (5 bases). Germline CDR1 and CDR2: SQVTM and ANQGSEA. The CDR3 is 13 amino acids. Trimming shortened V by 3 bases and J by 1 base, and 8 bases separated the two germline ends. CDR3 loop: CSVDEGGTDTQYF. Written as DNA, the CDR3 is TGCAGCGTTGATGAGGGCGGCACAGATACGCAGTATTTT.

By share, this clonotype counts as medium-sized. This beta chain represents an off-target read in a library built for alpha chains; its size is of limited meaning. This chain joins TRBV3-1 and TRBJ2-2; TRBD2 might be the D (7 bases). V was shortened by 8 bases and J by 4 bases, with 14 bases between the two germline ends. Germline CDR1 and CDR2: LGHDT and YNNKEL (reference sequence). This CDR3 is 14 amino acids long. The CDR3 loop is CASRAGAGTGELFF. In DNA form, the CDR3 reads TGTGCCAGCCGTGCGGGGGCAGGCACCGGGGAGCTGTTTTTT.

This clonotype was detected many times. This beta chain came through as a stray read in a library set up for alpha chains, and its size says little. The gene calls are TRBV28 and TRBJ2-1; the match to TRBD2 covers 8 bases. The J segment lost 1 base and the V segment lost 6 bases, leaving 8 bases of the junction unmatched. The CDR3 sequence is 16 residues long. The germline V gene encodes CDR1 MDHEN and CDR2 SYDVKM. CDR3 residues: CASRGTAGGSYNEQFF. The CDR3 region has the DNA TGTGCCAGCAGAGGGACGGCGGGGGGATCCTACAATGAGCAGTTCTTC.

This clonotype was counted at least ten times. The library was designed around alpha chains, so this beta chain is a stray read whose abundance carries little weight. The chain uses TRBV20-1 and TRBJ2-3; 8 bases line up with TRBD2. The CDR3 contains 14 residues. Germline CDR1 is DFQATT and CDR2 is SNEGSKA (reference sequence). V lost 2 bases, J lost 3 bases, and 4 bases stayed unmatched. In DNA form, the CDR3 reads TGCAGTGCTAGACCGGGGGGGGCGACAGATACGCAGTATTTT. Residues: CSARPGGATDTQYF.

This clonotype is labeled medium-sized. The library was built for alpha chains, so this beta chain is an off-target read and its size means little. V is TRBV20-1 and J is TRBJ2-3; 9 bases fit TRBD2. CDR1 and CDR2 (germline): DFQATT, SNEGSKA (reference sequence). This CDR3 contains 17 residues. V lost 6 bases, J lost 5 bases, and 18 bases stayed unmatched. CDR3 loop: CSAIPLAGRGFGDTQYF. The CDR3 bases are TGCAGTGCCATCCCCCTAGCGGGGCGGGGATTTGGAGATACGCAGTATTTT.

In its sample, this clonotype was seen many times. Because this beta chain is a stray read in a library intended to capture alpha chains, its abundance should not be given much weight. The V gene is TRBV7-2, the J gene TRBJ1-6, with a weak D call TRBD1 (5 bases). Germline CDR1 is SGHTA and CDR2 is FQGNSA. CDR3 length equals 15 residues. The V end lost 5 bases, the J end lost 4 bases, and 12 bases lay between the germline ends. The CDR3 spells CASSPGLPYNSPLHF. CDR3 sequence (DNA): TGTGCCAGCAGCCCAGGGCTTCCATATAATTCACCCCTCCACTTT.

This clonotype ranks as medium-sized. Because the library targeted alpha chains, this beta chain is an off-target read whose size means little. The CDR3 DNA is TGTGCCACCAGCAGGCAAGGAGGGGGGAGCTACACCGGGGAGCTGTTTTTT. Residues: CATSRQGGGSYTGELFF. This chain joins TRBV15 and TRBJ2-2; either TRBD1 or TRBD2 may fit D (6 bases each). Germline CDR1 and CDR2: LNHNV and YYDKDF (reference sequence). The CDR3 consists of 17 residues. The V gene lost 3 bases and the J gene lost 3 bases, with 17 bases spanning the gap.

This clonotype appeared many times. The library was built for alpha chains, so this beta chain is an off-target read and its size means little. This chain connects TRBV5-4 to TRBJ1-2, with a possible D match to TRBD1 (6 bases). Trimming removed 5 bases from V and 7 bases from J, with 15 bases in between. The CDR3 runs 13 residues. Per germline, CDR1 SGHNT and CDR2 YYREEE (reference sequence). Written as DNA, the CDR3 is TGTGCCAGCAGGGTAGGACAGACCCCTGGCTACACCTTC. It is translated as CASRVGQTPGYTF.